Each of the 9 T cell receptor beta chains below was sequenced from the same sample in a study of cytomegalovirus exposure and HLA in healthy donors. PCR employed 60 Vbeta and 13 Jbeta primers. The method was immunoSEQ multiplex PCR; TCRdb's version includes in-frame clones alone and lacks a portion of them. The specimen's table records 200,000 to 250,000 clones. Specimen: PBMCs. These receptors all come from a girl aged 2 to 10 in good health and CMV-seropositive.

The chain is built from TRBV13 and TRBJ1-5; possible D gene TRBD1, 6 bases. Trimming took 0 bases from V and 11 from J, leaving 14 bases between them. Germline CDR1 reads PRHDT; CDR2 reads FYEKMQ (reference sequence). The CDR3 totals 14 residues. The CDR3: CASSLGRGGQSQHF. The CDR3 bases are TGTGCCAGCAGCTTAGGCCGAGGCGGACAGTCCCAGCATTTT. The whole variable domain, filled in from reference TRBV13 and TRBJ1-5, reads AAGVIQSPRHLIKEKRETATLKCYPIPRHDTVYWYQQGPGQDPQFLISFYEKMQSDKGSIPDRFSAQQFSDYHSELNMSSLELGDSALYFCASSLGRGGQSQHFGDGTRLSIL.

The rearrangement uses TRBV27 and TRBJ1-2; 7 positions match TRBD1. The J segment lost 0 bases and the V segment lost 0 bases, leaving 7 bases of the junction unmatched. There are 17 residues in the CDR3. The germline V gene encodes CDR1 MNHEY and CDR2 SMNVEV (reference sequence). The CDR3 here is CASSLSGGTVANYGYTF. The CDR3 DNA follows: TGTGCCAGCAGTTTATCGGGCGGGACAGTCGCTAACTATGGCTACACCTTC.

This chain joins TRBV5-1 and TRBJ2-1, with D perhaps TRBD2 (7 bases). Trimming left V 5 bases short and J 5 bases short, with 20 bases between. The germline CDR1 and CDR2 sequences are SGHRS and YFSETQ. This CDR3 has 16 residues. CDR3 loop: CASRGGKTGLDNEQFF. The CDR3, as DNA: TGCGCCAGCAGGGGGGGGAAGACAGGATTAGACAATGAGCAGTTCTTC.

This sequence joins TRBV4-1 and TRBJ2-6; 7 nucleotides agree with TRBD2. After removal of 1 base from V and 2 bases from J, the junction contained 2 bases not matched to a gene. Germline values: CDR1 MGHRA, CDR2 YSYEKL. The CDR3 is 16 residues long. DNA for the CDR3: TGCGCCAGCAGCCAAGGGGAGGGAGCTGGGGCCAACGTCCTGACTTTC. Translated, it gives CASSQGEGAGANVLTF.

The chain is built from TRBV19 and TRBJ1-5, with D perhaps TRBD1 (6 bases). The germline gives CDR1 LNHDA, CDR2 SQIVND (reference sequence). The length of the CDR3 is 13 residues. The V gene lost 7 bases and the J gene lost 5 bases, with 12 bases spanning the gap. CDR3 DNA: TGTGCCAGTAAGGACAGACTGTATCAGCCCCAGCATTTT. Translation gives CASKDRLYQPQHF.

The chain couples TRBV19 to TRBJ2-7, with D possibly TRBD1 on 6 matching bases. Germline V CDR1 and CDR2: LNHDA, SQIVND (reference sequence). Deletions cut 6 bases from V and 2 bases from J, with 17 bases between. The CDR3 covers 15 residues. The CDR3: CASRFNREGTYEQYF. Written as DNA, the CDR3 is TGTGCCAGTAGATTCAACAGGGAAGGAACCTACGAGCAGTACTTC.

The rearrangement uses TRBV14 and TRBJ2-3; a weak D match, TRBD2 (5 bases). Trimming left V 1 base short and J 5 bases short, with 10 bases between. CDR3 length equals 14 residues. CDR1 is SGHDN, CDR2 FVKESK, per germline. The CDR3: CASSQVGEGDTQYF. The CDR3 nucleotides are TGTGCCAGCAGCCAAGTGGGAGAGGGAGATACGCAGTATTTT.

CDR3 residues: CASSSFTEAFF. For the CDR3, the DNA is TGTGCCAGCAGTTCTTTCACTGAAGCTTTCTTT. The genes are TRBV6-6 and TRBJ1-1; the D is unclear. The ends were cut back, 4 bases at V and 4 bases at J, with 4 bases in the middle. Germline V gene sequence: CDR1 MNHNY, CDR2 SVGAGI (reference sequence). The CDR3 runs to 11 residues.

The gene calls are TRBV5-6 and TRBJ1-5; unclear D gene. CDR1 and CDR2 (germline): SGHDT, YYEEEE. The V gene lost 2 bases and the J gene lost 3 bases, with 9 bases spanning the gap. The CDR3 runs 14 residues. CDR3 protein: CASSFAGSNQPQHF. CDR3 DNA sequence: TGTGCCAGCAGCTTCGCGGGGTCCAATCAGCCCCAGCATTTT. Full variable domain (rest looked up from reference TRBV5-6 and TRBJ1-5): DAGVTQSPTHLIKTRGQQVTLRCSPKSGHDTVSWYQQALGQGPQFIFQYYEEEERQRGNFPDRFSGHQFPNYSSELNVNALLLGDSALYLCASSFAGSNQPQHFGDGTRLSIL.